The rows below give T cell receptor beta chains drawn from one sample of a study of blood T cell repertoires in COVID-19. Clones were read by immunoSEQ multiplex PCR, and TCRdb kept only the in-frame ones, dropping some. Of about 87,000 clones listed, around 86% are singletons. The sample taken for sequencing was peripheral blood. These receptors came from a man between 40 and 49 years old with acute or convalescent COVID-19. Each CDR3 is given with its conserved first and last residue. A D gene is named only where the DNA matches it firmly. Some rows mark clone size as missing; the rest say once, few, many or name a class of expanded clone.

CDR3 DNA: TGTGCCAGCAGCTTAGCCGCGGGCGAAAAACTGTTTTTT; CDR3 protein: CASSLAAGEKLFF; J gene: TRBJ1-4; clone size: NA; D gene: NA; CDR3 length: 13; V gene: TRBV7-2
CDR3 DNA: TGTGCCAGCTCGCCGAGCAGTGACAGTGAAGCTTTCTTT; CDR3 protein: CASSPSSDSEAFF; J gene: TRBJ1-1; clone size: NA; D gene: NA; CDR3 length: 13; V gene: TRBV18
CDR3 DNA: TGTGCCTGGAGTAGGGGACACGAGGGTGAAAAACTGTTTTTT; CDR3 protein: CAWSRGHEGEKLFF; J gene: TRBJ1-4; clone size: NA; D gene: NA; CDR3 length: 14; V gene: TRBV30
CDR3 DNA: TGTGCCAGCAGTGTAAGTAGTAACACTGAAGCTTTCTTT; CDR3 protein: CASSVSSNTEAFF; J gene: TRBJ1-1; clone size: NA; D gene: NA; CDR3 length: 13; V gene: TRBV7-9
CDR3 DNA: TGTGCCAGCAGCTTCGCAGGGGGCTTGTACGAGCAGTACTTC; CDR3 protein: CASSFAGGLYEQYF; J gene: TRBJ2-7; clone size: NA; D gene: TRBD1; CDR3 length: 14; V gene: TRBV7-2
CDR3 DNA: TGTGCCAGCAGTGAATATGGGACAGGGGGCACTGAAGCTTTCTTT; CDR3 protein: CASSEYGTGGTEAFF; J gene: TRBJ1-1; clone size: NA; D gene: TRBD1; CDR3 length: 15; V gene: TRBV6-1
CDR3 DNA: TGTGCCTGTGGACAGGAAAATTCACCCCTCCACTTT; CDR3 protein: CACGQENSPLHF; J gene: TRBJ1-6; clone size: NA; D gene: TRBD1; CDR3 length: 12; V gene: TRBV30
CDR3 DNA: TGTGCCAGCTGGGACAGGGGGTTGGATGAAGCTTTCTTT; CDR3 protein: CASWDRGLDEAFF; J gene: TRBJ1-1; clone size: NA; D gene: TRBD1; CDR3 length: 13; V gene: TRBV6-6
CDR3 DNA: TGTGCCAGCAGTTCCGACATGAACACTGAAGCTTTCTTT; CDR3 protein: CASSSDMNTEAFF; J gene: TRBJ1-1; clone size: NA; D gene: NA; CDR3 length: 13; V gene: TRBV12-3/TRBV12-4
CDR3 DNA: TGTGCCAGCAGTTCGGGACAGAGCTATTCACCCCTCCACTTT; CDR3 protein: CASSSGQSYSPLHF; J gene: TRBJ1-6; clone size: NA; D gene: TRBD1; CDR3 length: 14; V gene: TRBV6-5
CDR3 DNA: TGTGCCAGCAGGCCGGGTTCCCATTATATGTCACCCCTCCACTTT; CDR3 protein: CASRPGSHYMSPLHF; J gene: TRBJ1-6; clone size: NA; D gene: NA; CDR3 length: 15; V gene: TRBV6-5
CDR3 DNA: TGTGCCTGCTTGCCCACGGGGAATTCACCCCTCCACTTT; CDR3 protein: CACLPTGNSPLHF; J gene: TRBJ1-6; clone size: NA; D gene: NA; CDR3 length: 13; V gene: TRBV30
CDR3 DNA: TGCGCCAGCAGCTCGGCGCAGGAGGTAACGGGAAAACTGTTTTTT; CDR3 protein: CASSSAQEVTGKLFF; J gene: TRBJ1-4; clone size: NA; D gene: NA; CDR3 length: 15; V gene: TRBV5-1
CDR3 DNA: TGTGCCAGCAGCTCCAGGACAGGGCGTAGCAATCAGCCCCAGCATTTT; CDR3 protein: CASSSRTGRSNQPQHF; J gene: TRBJ1-5; clone size: NA; D gene: TRBD1; CDR3 length: 16; V gene: TRBV7-2
CDR3 DNA: TGTGCCAGCAGCCATAGGGGGAACACTGAAGCTTTCTTT; CDR3 protein: CASSHRGNTEAFF; J gene: TRBJ1-1; clone size: NA; D gene: NA; CDR3 length: 13; V gene: TRBV3-1/TRBV3-2
CDR3 DNA: TGTGCCAGCAGCTCAAGGACAGGGAGAGGCTATGGCTACACCTTC; CDR3 protein: CASSSRTGRGYGYTF; J gene: TRBJ1-2; clone size: NA; D gene: TRBD1; CDR3 length: 15; V gene: TRBV7-2
CDR3 DNA: TGTGCCAGCAGTTACAGCGGGGGCTTTCCTAACGAGCAGTACTTC; CDR3 protein: CASSYSGGFPNEQYF; J gene: TRBJ2-7; clone size: NA; D gene: TRBD2; CDR3 length: 15; V gene: TRBV6-2/TRBV6-3
CDR3 DNA: TGTGCCAGCAGTGTGGTGGGGGCGGATACGCAGTATTTT; CDR3 protein: CASSVVGADTQYF; J gene: TRBJ2-3; clone size: NA; D gene: NA; CDR3 length: 13; V gene: TRBV27
CDR3 DNA: TGTGCCAGCAGTGCAACAGGGACAGACGCTTTCTTT; CDR3 protein: CASSATGTDAFF; J gene: TRBJ1-1; clone size: NA; D gene: TRBD1; CDR3 length: 12; V gene: TRBV2
CDR3 DNA: TGTGCCAGCATCACGTCGGGATATGGCTACACCTTC; CDR3 protein: CASITSGYGYTF; J gene: TRBJ1-2; clone size: NA; D gene: NA; CDR3 length: 12; V gene: TRBV11-3
CDR3 DNA: TGTGCCAGCAGAAGCGGACAGAGGGGGACTGAAGCTTTCTTT; CDR3 protein: CASRSGQRGTEAFF; J gene: TRBJ1-1; clone size: NA; D gene: NA; CDR3 length: 14; V gene: TRBV27
CDR3 DNA: TGTGCCAGCAGCGGGCCTGGGACTAGCACAGATACGCAGTATTTT; CDR3 protein: CASSGPGTSTDTQYF; J gene: TRBJ2-3; clone size: NA; D gene: NA; CDR3 length: 15; V gene: TRBV2
CDR3 DNA: TGTGCCAGCAGAGACACGGGGTATAGTAATTCACCCCTCCACTTT; CDR3 protein: CASRDTGYSNSPLHF; J gene: TRBJ1-6; clone size: NA; D gene: NA; CDR3 length: 15; V gene: TRBV6-6
CDR3 DNA: TGCGCCAGCAGCCAAGAAGCGGGGTGGGATGAAAAACTGTTTTTT; CDR3 protein: CASSQEAGWDEKLFF; J gene: TRBJ1-4; clone size: NA; D gene: NA; CDR3 length: 15; V gene: TRBV4-3
CDR3 DNA: TGTGCCACCAGTGATAGTGGACTAGCGAACACCGGGGAGCTGTTTTTT; CDR3 protein: CATSDSGLANTGELFF; J gene: TRBJ2-2; clone size: NA; D gene: TRBD2; CDR3 length: 16; V gene: TRBV24-1
CDR3 DNA: TGTGCCAGTAGTATAAGGGGTGACGGTCAGCCCCAGCATTTT; CDR3 protein: CASSIRGDGQPQHF; J gene: TRBJ1-5; clone size: NA; D gene: NA; CDR3 length: 14; V gene: TRBV19
CDR3 DNA: TGCGCCAGCAGCCAATCCCGGGGGGAGCCCCAGCATTTT; CDR3 protein: CASSQSRGEPQHF; J gene: TRBJ1-5; clone size: NA; D gene: NA; CDR3 length: 13; V gene: TRBV4-3
CDR3 DNA: TGTGCCAGCAGCAGACAGTACACTTATAATTCACCCCTCCACTTT; CDR3 protein: CASSRQYTYNSPLHF; J gene: TRBJ1-6; clone size: NA; D gene: NA; CDR3 length: 15; V gene: TRBV5-6
CDR3 DNA: TGTGCCAGCAGCAGACCGGACATAACCTACGAGCAGTACTTC; CDR3 protein: CASSRPDITYEQYF; J gene: TRBJ2-7; clone size: NA; D gene: NA; CDR3 length: 14; V gene: TRBV7-2
CDR3 DNA: TGTGCCAGCAGAACTAACCGGGACAGATACGAGCAGTACTTC; CDR3 protein: CASRTNRDRYEQYF; J gene: TRBJ2-7; clone size: NA; D gene: TRBD1; CDR3 length: 14; V gene: TRBV6-5
CDR3 DNA: TGTGCCAGCAGCCAAGACTTGTCTACGTCTAAGGAGCAGTACTTC; CDR3 protein: CASSQDLSTSKEQYF; J gene: TRBJ2-7; clone size: once; D gene: NA; CDR3 length: 15; V gene: TRBV3-1/TRBV3-2
CDR3 DNA: TGTGCCAGTAGTATAGGGTGGACGGGGGGCCGCAATCAGCCCCAGCATTTT; CDR3 protein: CASSIGWTGGRNQPQHF; J gene: TRBJ1-5; clone size: few; D gene: NA; CDR3 length: 17; V gene: TRBV19
CDR3 DNA: TGTGCCAGCAGTTACTATAGGGGTGCCAACACCGGGGAGCTGTTTTTT; CDR3 protein: CASSYYRGANTGELFF; J gene: TRBJ2-2; clone size: NA; D gene: NA; CDR3 length: 16; V gene: TRBV6-5
CDR3 DNA: TGCGCCAGCAGCTTAAGGACAGGGGATTACAATGAGCAGTTCTTC; CDR3 protein: CASSLRTGDYNEQFF; J gene: TRBJ2-1; clone size: NA; D gene: TRBD1; CDR3 length: 15; V gene: TRBV5-1
CDR3 DNA: TGTGCCAGCAGCTCCCGGGAGGTAGCCGACAATGAGCAGTTCTTC; CDR3 protein: CASSSREVADNEQFF; J gene: TRBJ2-1; clone size: NA; D gene: TRBD2; CDR3 length: 15; V gene: TRBV7-9
CDR3 DNA: TGTGCTAGTGTTCCTGCGGGTAGGAGTTTTTCTAGCGGGGAGCTGTTTTTT; CDR3 protein: CASVPAGRSFSSGELFF; J gene: TRBJ2-2; clone size: NA; D gene: NA; CDR3 length: 17; V gene: TRBV12-5
CDR3 DNA: TGTGCCAGCTCACCCTACTCGGGACAGGCTAACACTGAAGCTTTCTTT; CDR3 protein: CASSPYSGQANTEAFF; J gene: TRBJ1-1; clone size: NA; D gene: TRBD1; CDR3 length: 16; V gene: TRBV18
CDR3 DNA: TGTGCCAGCAGCGGGTCGTTCTCCTACGAGCAGTACTTC; CDR3 protein: CASSGSFSYEQYF; J gene: TRBJ2-7; clone size: NA; D gene: NA; CDR3 length: 13; V gene: TRBV6-5
CDR3 DNA: TGTGCCAGCAGCATCGGGACAGCTAACTATGGCTACACCTTC; CDR3 protein: CASSIGTANYGYTF; J gene: TRBJ1-2; clone size: NA; D gene: TRBD1; CDR3 length: 14; V gene: TRBV7-8
CDR3 DNA: TGCAGTGCCGAGGACAGGGCCTACACCTTC; CDR3 protein: CSAEDRAYTF; J gene: TRBJ1-2; clone size: NA; D gene: TRBD1; CDR3 length: 10; V gene: TRBV20-1
CDR3 DNA: TGTGCCAGCACTGTGGACAGCCCTAACTATGGCTACACCTTC; CDR3 protein: CASTVDSPNYGYTF; J gene: TRBJ1-2; clone size: NA; D gene: NA; CDR3 length: 14; V gene: TRBV5-4
CDR3 DNA: TGCGCCAGCAGCCAAGATAGACCGGGACAGGGTTATGGCTACACCTTC; CDR3 protein: CASSQDRPGQGYGYTF; J gene: TRBJ1-2; clone size: NA; D gene: TRBD1; CDR3 length: 16; V gene: TRBV4-1
CDR3 DNA: TGCAGCGTTGGGGACAGGGGGCAAAGCACAGATACGCAGTATTTT; CDR3 protein: CSVGDRGQSTDTQYF; J gene: TRBJ2-3; clone size: NA; D gene: TRBD1; CDR3 length: 15; V gene: TRBV29-1
CDR3 DNA: TGCGCCAGCGCGGTGGGGCGGGGGCCTAACACCGGGGAGCTGTTTTTT; CDR3 protein: CASAVGRGPNTGELFF; J gene: TRBJ2-2; clone size: NA; D gene: NA; CDR3 length: 16; V gene: TRBV4-3
CDR3 DNA: TGTGCCAGCAGTTACAGCGGCCGTAACCGGTGCACAGATACGCAGTATTTT; CDR3 protein: CASSYSGRNRCTDTQYF; J gene: TRBJ2-3; clone size: NA; D gene: NA; CDR3 length: 17; V gene: TRBV6-2/TRBV6-3
CDR3 DNA: TGTGCCAGTACCCCGGGACAGGGCGTTGGTTCACCCCTCCACTTT; CDR3 protein: CASTPGQGVGSPLHF; J gene: TRBJ1-6; clone size: NA; D gene: TRBD1; CDR3 length: 15; V gene: TRBV19
CDR3 DNA: TGTGCCAGCAGCTTGGGACAGGGGGAATTTAATGAGCAGTTCTTC; CDR3 protein: CASSLGQGEFNEQFF; J gene: TRBJ2-1; clone size: NA; D gene: TRBD1; CDR3 length: 15; V gene: TRBV11-3
CDR3 DNA: TGCGCCAGCAGCCAAGGAAGCGGATATACGCAGTATTTT; CDR3 protein: CASSQGSGYTQYF; J gene: TRBJ2-3; clone size: NA; D gene: NA; CDR3 length: 13; V gene: TRBV4-3
CDR3 DNA: TGTGCCAGCAGCTTTGGGCAGGGAGGATACGAGCAGTACTTC; CDR3 protein: CASSFGQGGYEQYF; J gene: TRBJ2-7; clone size: NA; D gene: NA; CDR3 length: 14; V gene: TRBV5-4